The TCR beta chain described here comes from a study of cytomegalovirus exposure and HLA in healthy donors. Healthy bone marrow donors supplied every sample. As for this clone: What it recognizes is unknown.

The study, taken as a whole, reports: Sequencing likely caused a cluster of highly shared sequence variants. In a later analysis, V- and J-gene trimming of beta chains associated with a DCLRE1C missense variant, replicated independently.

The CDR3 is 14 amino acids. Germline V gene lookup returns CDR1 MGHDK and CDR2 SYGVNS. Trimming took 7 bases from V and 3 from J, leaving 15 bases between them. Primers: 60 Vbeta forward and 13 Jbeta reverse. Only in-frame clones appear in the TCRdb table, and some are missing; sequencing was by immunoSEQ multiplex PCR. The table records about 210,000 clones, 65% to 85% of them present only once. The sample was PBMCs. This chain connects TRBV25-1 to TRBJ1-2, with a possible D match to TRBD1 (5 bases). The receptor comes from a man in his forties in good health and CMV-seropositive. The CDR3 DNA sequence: TGTGCCAGCACCACGATCGGGGGGGACTATGGCTACACCTTC. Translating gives CASTTIGGDYGYTF.